This entry features one T cell receptor beta chain sequence. Its antigen is undetermined. Germline CDR1 and CDR2: DFQATT and SNEGSKA (reference sequence). With 6 bases clipped from V and 2 bases from J, the junction kept 9 bases outside the gene matches. The CDR3 is 15 amino acids. This specimen comes from a study of identical twins' blood T cells. General study findings and limits: Environmental influences on twin similarity could not be excluded.

As originally analysed: Per-library CDR3 reads ranged about 2.2 to 4 million; clonotypes, ~85,000 to ~500,000. TCRdb re-called the 5' RACE reads with MiXCR, one entry per CDR3 protein. Clone size and V and J calls follow TCRdb, not the original study. The profile shows hundreds of thousands of distinct CDR3 sequences, about 28% of them singletons. Six healthy women, forming three identical twin pairs, donated samples. This TCR derives from a woman between 18 and 50 years old in good health. The chain carries TRBV20-1 and TRBJ2-7; 11 positions agree with TRBD2. Sequenced: PBMCs. CDR3 protein: CSAPALAGAAYEQYF. DNA of the CDR3: TGCAGTGCCCCTGCACTAGCGGGAGCCGCCTACGAGCAGTACTTC.